This T cell receptor (beta chain) was recovered during a study of CD8 T cells in Susac syndrome. Random-hexamer reverse transcription was applied to roughly 0.5 to 1 ug RNA. Amplification of TCR beta CDR3 spanned 54 Vbeta and 13 Jbeta via immunoSEQ multiplex PCR. A single record per CDR3 protein comes from TCRdb applying MiXCR to the immunoSEQ multiplex PCR reads. This repertoire shows about 250,000 distinct CDR3 sequences, 85% to 95% found once; its top ten account for around 0.07%. Trimming removed 3 bases from V and 5 bases from J, with 10 bases in between. Germline lookup yields CDR1 KGHSH and CDR2 LQKENI. The CDR3 covers 13 residues. TEMRA cells were FACS-enriched, with CD8+ and CD4+ T cells isolated negatively.

This TCR derives from a human donor with multiple sclerosis. The sample taken for sequencing was CD4+ T cells from PBMCs. The rearrangement uses TRBV18 and TRBJ1-1; possibly TRBD1 for D (5 bases). The CDR3 loop is CASSPGWGTEAFF. The CDR3 DNA reads as TGTGCCAGCTCACCCGGGTGGGGGACTGAAGCTTTCTTT. The full variable domain, its missing parts supplied by reference TRBV18 and TRBJ1-1, is NAGVMQNPRHLVRRRGQEARLRCSPMKGHSHVYWYRQLPEEGLKFMVYLQKENIIDESGMPKERFSAEFPKEGPSILRIQQVVRGDSAAYFCASSPGWGTEAFFGQGTRLTVV.